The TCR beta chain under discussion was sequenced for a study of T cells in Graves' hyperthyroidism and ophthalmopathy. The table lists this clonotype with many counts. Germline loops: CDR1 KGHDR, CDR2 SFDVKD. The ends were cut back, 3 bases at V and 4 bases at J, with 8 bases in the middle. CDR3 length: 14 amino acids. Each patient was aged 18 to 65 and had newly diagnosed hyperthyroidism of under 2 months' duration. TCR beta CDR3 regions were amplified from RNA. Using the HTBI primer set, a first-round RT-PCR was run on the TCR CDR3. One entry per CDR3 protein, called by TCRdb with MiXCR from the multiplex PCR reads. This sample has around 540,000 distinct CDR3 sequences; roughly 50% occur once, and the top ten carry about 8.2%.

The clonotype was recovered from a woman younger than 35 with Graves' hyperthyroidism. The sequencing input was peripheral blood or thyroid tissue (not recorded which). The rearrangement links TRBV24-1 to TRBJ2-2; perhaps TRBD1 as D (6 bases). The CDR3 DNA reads TGTGCCACCAGTGATCAACAGGGCACCGGGGAGCTGTTTTTT. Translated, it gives CATSDQQGTGELFF.